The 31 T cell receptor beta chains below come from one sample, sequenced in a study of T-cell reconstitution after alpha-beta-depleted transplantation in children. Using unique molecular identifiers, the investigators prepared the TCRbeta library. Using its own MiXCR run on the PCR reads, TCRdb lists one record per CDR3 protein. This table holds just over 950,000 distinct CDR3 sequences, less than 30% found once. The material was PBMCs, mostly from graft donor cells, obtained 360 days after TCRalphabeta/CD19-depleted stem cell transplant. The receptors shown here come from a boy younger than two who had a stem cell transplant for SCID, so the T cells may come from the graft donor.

CDR3 amino acids: CASSFGQGDGYTF. The DNA of the CDR3 is TGTGCCAGCAGTTTCGGTCAGGGAGATGGCTACACCTTC. V is TRBV27 and J is TRBJ1-2; D is perhaps TRBD1 (5 bases). Germline CDR1 is MNHEY and CDR2 is SMNVEV (reference sequence). Trimming pared 3 bases from V and 6 bases from J, leaving 11 bases between. The CDR3 is made up of 13 amino acids.

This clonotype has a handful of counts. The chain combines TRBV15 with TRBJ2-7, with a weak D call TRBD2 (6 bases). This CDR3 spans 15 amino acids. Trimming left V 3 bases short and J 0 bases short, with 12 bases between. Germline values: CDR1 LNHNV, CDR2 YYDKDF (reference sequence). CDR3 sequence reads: CATSRKGGISYEQYF. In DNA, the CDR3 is TGTGCCACCAGCAGGAAAGGCGGGATCTCCTACGAGCAGTACTTC.

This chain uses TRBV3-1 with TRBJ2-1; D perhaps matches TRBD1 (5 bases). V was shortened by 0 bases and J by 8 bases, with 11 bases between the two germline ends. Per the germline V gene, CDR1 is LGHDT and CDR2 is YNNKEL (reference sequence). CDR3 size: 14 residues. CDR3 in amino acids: CASSQDSRADEQFF. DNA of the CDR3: TGTGCCAGCAGCCAAGATTCCAGGGCCGATGAGCAGTTCTTC.

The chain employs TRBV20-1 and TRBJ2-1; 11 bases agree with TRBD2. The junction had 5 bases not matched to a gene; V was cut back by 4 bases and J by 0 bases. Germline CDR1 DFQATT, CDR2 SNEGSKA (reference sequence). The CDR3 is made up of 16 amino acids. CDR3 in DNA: TGCAGTGCTATGACTAGCGGGGCGAGCTCCTACAATGAGCAGTTCTTC. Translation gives CSAMTSGASSYNEQFF.

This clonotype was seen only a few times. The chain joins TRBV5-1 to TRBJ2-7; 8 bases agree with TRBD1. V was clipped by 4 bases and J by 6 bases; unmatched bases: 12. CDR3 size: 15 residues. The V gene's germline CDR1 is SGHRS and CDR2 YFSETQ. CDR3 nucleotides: TGCGCCAGCAGCCCTAAAGTAGGACAGGGAATCGAGCAGTACTTC. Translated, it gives CASSPKVGQGIEQYF.

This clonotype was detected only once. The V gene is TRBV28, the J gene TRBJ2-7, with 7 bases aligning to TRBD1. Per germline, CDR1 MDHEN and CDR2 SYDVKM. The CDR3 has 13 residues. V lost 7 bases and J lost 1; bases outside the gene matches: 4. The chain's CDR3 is CASIETGSYEQYF. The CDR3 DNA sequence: TGTGCCAGCATCGAGACAGGGTCCTACGAGCAGTACTTC.

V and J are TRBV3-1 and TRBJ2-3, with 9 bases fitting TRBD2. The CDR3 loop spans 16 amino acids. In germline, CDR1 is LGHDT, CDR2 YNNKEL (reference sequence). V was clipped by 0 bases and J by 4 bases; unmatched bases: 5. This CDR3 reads CASSQDLGTSSDTQYF. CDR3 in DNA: TGTGCCAGCAGCCAAGATTTAGGGACTAGCTCAGATACGCAGTATTTT.

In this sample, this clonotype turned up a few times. CDR3 DNA: TGCAGCCCCCGCCGGATGTCATGGACTAGCGGCCCCACAGATACGCAGTATTTT. Protein: CSPRRMSWTSGPTDTQYF. The J gene is TRBJ2-3, the V gene TRBV29-1; 10 bases align to TRBD2. The CDR3 length is 18 residues. In germline, CDR1 is SQVTM, CDR2 ANQGSEA. With 8 bases clipped from V and 2 bases from J, the junction kept 19 bases outside the gene matches.

The CDR3 coding sequence is TGTGCCAGCAGAGCCGGGATTGCTAATTCACCCCTCCACTTT. This translates into CASRAGIANSPLHF. J is TRBJ1-6 and V is TRBV7-6; the D is unclear. There are 14 residues in the CDR3. Trimming took 6 bases from V and 6 from J, leaving 12 bases between them. The germline V gene has CDR1 SGHVS and CDR2 FNYEAQ. Filled out from reference TRBV7-6 and TRBJ1-6, the complete variable domain reads GAGVSQSPRYKVTKRGQDVALRCDPISGHVSLYWYRQALGQGPEFLTYFNYEAQQDKSGLPNDRFSAERPEGSISTLTIQRTEQRDSAMYRCASRAGIANSPLHFGNGTRLTVT.

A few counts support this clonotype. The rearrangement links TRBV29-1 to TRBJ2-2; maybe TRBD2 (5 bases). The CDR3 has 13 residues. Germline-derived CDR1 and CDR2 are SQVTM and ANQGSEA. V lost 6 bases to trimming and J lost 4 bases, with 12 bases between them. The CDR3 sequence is CSVGTRGTGELFF. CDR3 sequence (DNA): TGCAGCGTAGGTACTCGGGGCACCGGGGAGCTGTTTTTT.

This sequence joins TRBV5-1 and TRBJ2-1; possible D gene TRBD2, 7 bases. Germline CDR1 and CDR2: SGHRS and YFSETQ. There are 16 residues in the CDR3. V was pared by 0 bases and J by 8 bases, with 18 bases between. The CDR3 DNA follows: TGCGCCAGCAGCTTGGCTGGGGCGGGGGCCTTAGATGAGCAGTTCTTC. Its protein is CASSLAGAGALDEQFF.

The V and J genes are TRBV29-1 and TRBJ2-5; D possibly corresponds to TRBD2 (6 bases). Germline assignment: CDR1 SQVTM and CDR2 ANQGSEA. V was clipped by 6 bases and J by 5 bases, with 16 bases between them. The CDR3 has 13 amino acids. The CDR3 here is CSVAGLLTETQYF. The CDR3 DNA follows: TGCAGCGTCGCGGGACTTTTGACGGAGACCCAGTACTTC.

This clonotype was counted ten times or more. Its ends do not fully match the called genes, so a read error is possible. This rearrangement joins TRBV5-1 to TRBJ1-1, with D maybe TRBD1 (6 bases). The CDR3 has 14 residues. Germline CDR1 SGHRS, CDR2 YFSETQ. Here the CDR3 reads CASSSGQLNTEAFF. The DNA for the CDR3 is TGTGCCAGCAGCTCCGGACAGCTGAACACTGAAGCTTTCTTT.

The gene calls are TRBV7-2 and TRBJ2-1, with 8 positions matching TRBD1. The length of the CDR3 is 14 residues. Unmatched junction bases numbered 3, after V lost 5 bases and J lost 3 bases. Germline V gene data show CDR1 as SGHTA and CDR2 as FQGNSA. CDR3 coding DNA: TGTGCCAGCAGCGAGGACAGGGTCTACAATGAGCAGTTCTTC. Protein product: CASSEDRVYNEQFF.

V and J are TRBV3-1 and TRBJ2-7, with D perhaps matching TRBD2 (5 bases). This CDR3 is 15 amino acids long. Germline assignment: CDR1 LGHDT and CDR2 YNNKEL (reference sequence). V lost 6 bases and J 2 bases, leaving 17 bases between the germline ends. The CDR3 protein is CASSLLSGSPYEQYF. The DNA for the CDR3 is TGTGCCAGCAGTCTCCTCAGCGGCTCCCCCTACGAGCAGTACTTC.

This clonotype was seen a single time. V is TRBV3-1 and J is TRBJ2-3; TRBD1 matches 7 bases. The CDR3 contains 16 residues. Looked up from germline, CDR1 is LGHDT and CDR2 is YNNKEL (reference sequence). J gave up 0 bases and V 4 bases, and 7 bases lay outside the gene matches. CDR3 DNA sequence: TGTGCCAGCAGCCGTGGTCCGGGACAGAGCACAGATACGCAGTATTTT. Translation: CASSRGPGQSTDTQYF.

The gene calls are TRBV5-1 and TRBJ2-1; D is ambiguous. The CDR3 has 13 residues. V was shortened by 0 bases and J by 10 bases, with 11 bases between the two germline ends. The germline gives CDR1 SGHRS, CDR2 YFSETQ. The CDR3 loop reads CASSLGQAIEQFF. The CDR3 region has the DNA TGCGCCAGCAGCTTGGGCCAGGCGATCGAGCAGTTCTTC.

The CDR3 spells CSARETGLDTEAFF. CDR3 nucleotides: TGCAGTGCTAGGGAGACAGGTCTGGACACTGAAGCTTTCTTT. This chain uses TRBV20-1 with TRBJ1-1; a possible D gene is TRBD1 (6 bases). Looked up from germline, CDR1 is DFQATT and CDR2 is SNEGSKA (reference sequence). V lost 3 bases and J 3 bases, leaving 14 bases between the germline ends. The CDR3 consists of 14 residues.

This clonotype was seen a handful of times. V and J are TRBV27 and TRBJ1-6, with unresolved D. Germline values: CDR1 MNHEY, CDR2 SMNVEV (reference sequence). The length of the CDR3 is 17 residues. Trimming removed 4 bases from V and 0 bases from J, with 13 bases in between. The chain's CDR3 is CASSSLDPSSYNSPLHF. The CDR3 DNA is TGTGCCAGCAGTTCTCTGGACCCGAGCTCCTATAATTCACCCCTCCACTTT.

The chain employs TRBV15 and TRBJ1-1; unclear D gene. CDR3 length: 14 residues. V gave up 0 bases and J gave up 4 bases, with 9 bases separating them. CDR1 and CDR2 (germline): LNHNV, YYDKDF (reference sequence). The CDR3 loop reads CATSRDVGGTEAFF. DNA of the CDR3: TGTGCCACCAGCAGAGATGTAGGAGGCACTGAAGCTTTCTTT.

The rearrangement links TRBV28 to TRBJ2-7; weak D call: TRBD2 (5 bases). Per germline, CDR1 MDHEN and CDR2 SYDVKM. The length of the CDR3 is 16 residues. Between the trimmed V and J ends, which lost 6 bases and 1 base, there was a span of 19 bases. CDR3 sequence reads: CASSWPHEEASYEQYF. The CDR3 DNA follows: TGTGCCAGCAGCTGGCCTCACGAGGAGGCATCCTACGAGCAGTACTTC.

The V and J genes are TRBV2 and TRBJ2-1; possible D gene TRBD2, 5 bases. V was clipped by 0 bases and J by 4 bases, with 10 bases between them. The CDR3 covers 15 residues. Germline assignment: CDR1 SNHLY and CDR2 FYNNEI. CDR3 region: CASSEAGSGYNEQFF. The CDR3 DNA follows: TGTGCCAGCAGTGAAGCGGGGTCGGGGTACAATGAGCAGTTCTTC. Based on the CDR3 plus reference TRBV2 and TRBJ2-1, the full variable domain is EPEVTQTPSHQVTQMGQEVILRCVPISNHLYFYWYRQILGQKVEFLVSFYNNEISEKSEIFDDQFSVERPDGSNFTLKIRSTKLEDSAMYFCASSEAGSGYNEQFFGPGTRLTVL.

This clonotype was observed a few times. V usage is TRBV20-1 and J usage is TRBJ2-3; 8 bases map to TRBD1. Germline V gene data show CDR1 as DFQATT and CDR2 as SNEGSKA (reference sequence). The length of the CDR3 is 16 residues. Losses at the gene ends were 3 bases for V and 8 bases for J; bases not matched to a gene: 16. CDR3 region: CSASLRDRPPVGTQYF. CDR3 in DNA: TGCAGTGCTAGCCTCCGGGACAGGCCCCCAGTGGGTACGCAGTATTTT.

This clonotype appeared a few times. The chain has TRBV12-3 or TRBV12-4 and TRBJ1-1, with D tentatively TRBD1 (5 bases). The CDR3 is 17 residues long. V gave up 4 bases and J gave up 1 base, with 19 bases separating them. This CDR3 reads CASSSPDLGRTNTEAFF. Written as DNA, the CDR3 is TGTGCCAGCAGTTCGCCGGACCTGGGACGGACGAACACTGAAGCTTTCTTT.

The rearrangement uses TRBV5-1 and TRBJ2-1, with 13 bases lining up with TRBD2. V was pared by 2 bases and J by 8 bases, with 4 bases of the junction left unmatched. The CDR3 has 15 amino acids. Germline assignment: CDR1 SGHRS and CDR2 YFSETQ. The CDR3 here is CASSFGLAGVHEQFF. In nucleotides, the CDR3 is TGCGCCAGCAGCTTCGGACTAGCGGGGGTCCATGAGCAGTTCTTC.

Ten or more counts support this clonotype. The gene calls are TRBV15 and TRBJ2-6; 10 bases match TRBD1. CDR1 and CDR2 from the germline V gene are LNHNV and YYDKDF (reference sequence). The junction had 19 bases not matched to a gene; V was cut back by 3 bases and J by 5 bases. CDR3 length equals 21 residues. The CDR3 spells CATSSDTGGDRGPSRANVLTF. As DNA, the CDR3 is TGTGCCACCAGCAGTGACACAGGAGGTGACAGGGGGCCTTCTAGGGCCAACGTCCTGACTTTC.

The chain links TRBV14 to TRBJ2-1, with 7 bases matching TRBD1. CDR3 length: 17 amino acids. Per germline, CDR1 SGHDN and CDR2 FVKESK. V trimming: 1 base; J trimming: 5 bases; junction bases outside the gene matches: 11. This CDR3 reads CASSQGPNRGLDNEQFF. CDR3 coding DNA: TGTGCCAGCAGCCAAGGCCCGAACAGGGGATTAGACAATGAGCAGTTCTTC.

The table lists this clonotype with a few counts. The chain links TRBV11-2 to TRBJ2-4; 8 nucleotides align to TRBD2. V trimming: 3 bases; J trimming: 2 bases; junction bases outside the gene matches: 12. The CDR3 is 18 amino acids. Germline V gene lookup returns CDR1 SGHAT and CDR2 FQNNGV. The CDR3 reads CASSFTFSGGVTKNIQYF. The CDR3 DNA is TGTGCCAGCAGCTTTACATTTTCGGGGGGGGTAACCAAAAACATTCAGTACTTC.

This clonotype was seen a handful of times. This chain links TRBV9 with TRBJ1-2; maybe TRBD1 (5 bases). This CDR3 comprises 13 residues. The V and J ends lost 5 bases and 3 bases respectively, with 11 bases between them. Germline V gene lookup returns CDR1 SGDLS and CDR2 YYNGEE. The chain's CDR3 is CASSVRDDYGYTF. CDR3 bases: TGTGCCAGCAGTGTCCGGGACGACTATGGCTACACCTTC.

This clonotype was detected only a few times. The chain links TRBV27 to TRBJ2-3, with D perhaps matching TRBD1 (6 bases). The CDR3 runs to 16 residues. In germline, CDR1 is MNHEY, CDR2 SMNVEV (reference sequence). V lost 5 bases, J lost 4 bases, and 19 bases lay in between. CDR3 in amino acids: CASSDRFPGLSDTQYF. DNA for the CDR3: TGTGCCAGCAGTGACAGGTTCCCTGGACTCTCAGATACGCAGTATTTT.

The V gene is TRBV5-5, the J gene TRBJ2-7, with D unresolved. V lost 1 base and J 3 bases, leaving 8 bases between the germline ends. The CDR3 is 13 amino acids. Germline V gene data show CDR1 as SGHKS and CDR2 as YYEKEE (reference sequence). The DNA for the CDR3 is TGTGCCAGCAGCTTGTCATCGGACTACGAGCAGTACTTC. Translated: CASSLSSDYEQYF.